This entry concerns a single T cell receptor beta chain. Reprocessing the 5' RACE reads, TCRdb reports a single entry for every CDR3 protein and omits DNA. The listing records some 460,000 distinct CDR3 sequences. The data belong to a study of T cells expressing NK-cell markers. This CDR3 contains 14 residues. The chain carries TRBV12-3 or TRBV12-4 and TRBJ2-7. This clonotype originated in a woman in her forties or fifties in good health. The sample taken for sequencing was blood T cells: a sorted CD56 or NKG2C T cell subset, CD4+ or CD8+ T cells, or bulk PBMC T cells (not recorded which). The CDR3 sequence is CASSPYRRSYEQYF.